This T cell receptor (beta chain) was found in a study of cytomegalovirus exposure and HLA in healthy donors. Across the study: As released early, the data held some 85 million unique TCRs from HLA-typed donors. There were fewer than 500 genotyped donors. Of these, roughly 84% fell in the genetic ancestry cluster associated with self-reported Caucasian donors. General study findings and limits: CMV serostatus was the sole immune exposure information available.

It was with 60 Vbeta and 13 Jbeta primers that the PCR ran. Here immunoSEQ multiplex PCR was the method, and the copy in TCRdb shows in-frame clones only, minus some. The sample contains about 200,000 clones, more than 75% of which appear only once. This clone was recorded once. Its antigen is still unknown. Germline lookup yields CDR1 SEHNR and CDR2 FQNEAQ (reference sequence). The germline V and J ends were trimmed by 8 bases and 1 base, with 14 bases remaining between them. The length of the CDR3 is 14 residues. Likely unrecorded immune exposures existed in these nominally healthy donors. The V and J genes are TRBV7-9 and TRBJ1-2, with D unresolved. This sequence originates from a woman in her thirties or forties in good health and CMV-seronegative. Sequenced sample: PBMCs. DNA of the CDR3: TGTGCCAGCGGCCACATGGGGAGTAACTATGGCTACACCTTC. Residues: CASGHMGSNYGYTF. Filled out from reference TRBV7-9 and TRBJ1-2, the complete variable domain reads DTGVSQNPRHKITKRGQNVTFRCDPISEHNRLYWYRQTLGQGPEFLTYFQNEAQLEKSRLLSDRFSAERPKGSFSTLEIQRTEQGDSAMYLCASGHMGSNYGYTFGSGTRLTVV.